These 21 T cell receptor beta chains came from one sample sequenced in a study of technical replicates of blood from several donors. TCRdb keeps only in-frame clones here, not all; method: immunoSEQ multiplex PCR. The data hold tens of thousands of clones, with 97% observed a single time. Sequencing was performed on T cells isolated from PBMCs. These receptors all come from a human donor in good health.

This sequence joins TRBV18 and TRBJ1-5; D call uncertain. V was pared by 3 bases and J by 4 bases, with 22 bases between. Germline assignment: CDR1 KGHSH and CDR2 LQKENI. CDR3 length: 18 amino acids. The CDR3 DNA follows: TGTGCCAGCTCACCGACGGAAAGCACCGGGAGATGGAATCAGCCCCAGCATTTT. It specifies CASSPTESTGRWNQPQHF.

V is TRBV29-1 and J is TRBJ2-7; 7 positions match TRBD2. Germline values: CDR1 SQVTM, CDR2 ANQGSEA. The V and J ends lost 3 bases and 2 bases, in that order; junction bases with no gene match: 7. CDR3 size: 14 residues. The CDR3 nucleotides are TGCAGCGTTGAGGCCAGCGGGGTAACCTACGAGCAGTACTTC. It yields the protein CSVEASGVTYEQYF.

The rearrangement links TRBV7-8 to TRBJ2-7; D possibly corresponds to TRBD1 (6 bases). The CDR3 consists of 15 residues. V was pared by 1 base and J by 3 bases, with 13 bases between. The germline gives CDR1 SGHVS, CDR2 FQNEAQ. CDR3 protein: CASSLDRGSFYEQYF. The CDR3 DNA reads TGTGCCAGCAGCTTAGATAGGGGGTCCTTCTACGAGCAGTACTTC.

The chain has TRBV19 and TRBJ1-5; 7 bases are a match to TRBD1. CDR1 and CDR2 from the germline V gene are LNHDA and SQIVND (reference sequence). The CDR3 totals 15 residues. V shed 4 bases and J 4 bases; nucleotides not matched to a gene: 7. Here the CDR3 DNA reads TGTGCCAGTAGTAACCGGGACAGAGCAAATCAGCCCCAGCATTTT. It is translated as CASSNRDRANQPQHF.

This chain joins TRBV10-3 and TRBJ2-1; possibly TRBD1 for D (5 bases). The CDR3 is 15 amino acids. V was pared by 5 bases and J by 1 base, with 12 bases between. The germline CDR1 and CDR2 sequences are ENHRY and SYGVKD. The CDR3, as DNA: TGTGCCATCAGTAAAGACAGTCCATCCTACAATGAGCAGTTCTTC. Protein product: CAISKDSPSYNEQFF.

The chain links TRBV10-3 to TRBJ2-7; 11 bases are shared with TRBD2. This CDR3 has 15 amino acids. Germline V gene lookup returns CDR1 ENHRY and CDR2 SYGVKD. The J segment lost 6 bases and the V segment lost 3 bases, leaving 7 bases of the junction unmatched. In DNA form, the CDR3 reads TGTGCCATCAGTGACCTTACTAGCGGGAGTCCCGAGCAGTACTTC. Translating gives CAISDLTSGSPEQYF.

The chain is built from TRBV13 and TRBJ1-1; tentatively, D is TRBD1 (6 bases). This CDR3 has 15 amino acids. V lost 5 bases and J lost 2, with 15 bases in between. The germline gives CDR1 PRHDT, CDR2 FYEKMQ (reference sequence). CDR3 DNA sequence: TGTGCCAGCAGCACCACTACAGGGATAAACACTGAAGCTTTCTTT. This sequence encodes CASSTTTGINTEAFF.

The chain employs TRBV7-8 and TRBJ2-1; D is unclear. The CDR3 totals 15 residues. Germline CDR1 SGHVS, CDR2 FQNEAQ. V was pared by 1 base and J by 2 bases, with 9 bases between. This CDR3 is CASSLDQIPYNEQFF. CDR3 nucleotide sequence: TGTGCCAGCAGCTTAGACCAGATCCCCTACAATGAGCAGTTCTTC. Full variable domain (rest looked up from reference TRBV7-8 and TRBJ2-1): GAGVSQSPRYKVAKRGQDVALRCDPISGHVSLFWYQQALGQGPEFLTYFQNEAQLDKSGLPSDRFFAERPEGSVSTLKIQRTQQEDSAVYLCASSLDQIPYNEQFFGPGTRLTVL.

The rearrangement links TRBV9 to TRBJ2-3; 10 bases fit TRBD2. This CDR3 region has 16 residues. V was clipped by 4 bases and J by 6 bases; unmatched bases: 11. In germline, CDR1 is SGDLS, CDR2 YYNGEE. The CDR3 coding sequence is TGTGCCAGCAGCCCCCACCTAGCGGGAGCATCGGATACGCAGTATTTT. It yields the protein CASSPHLAGASDTQYF.

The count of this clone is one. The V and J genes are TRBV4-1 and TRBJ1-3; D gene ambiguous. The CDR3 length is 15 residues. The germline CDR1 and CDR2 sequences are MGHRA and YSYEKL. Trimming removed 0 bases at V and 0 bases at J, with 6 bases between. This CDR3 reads CASSQDTYSGNTIYF. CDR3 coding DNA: TGCGCCAGCAGCCAAGATACCTACTCTGGAAACACCATATATTTT.

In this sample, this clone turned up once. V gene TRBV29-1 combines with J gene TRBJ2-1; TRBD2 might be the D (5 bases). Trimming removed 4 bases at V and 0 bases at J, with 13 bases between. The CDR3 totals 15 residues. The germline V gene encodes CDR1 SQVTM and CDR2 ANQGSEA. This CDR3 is CSVVRAQSSYNEQFF. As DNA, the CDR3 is TGCAGCGTTGTGAGGGCCCAGAGCTCCTACAATGAGCAGTTCTTC.

CDR3 loop: CATSRDRPAGDGYTF. The CDR3 nucleotides read TGTGCCACCAGCAGAGATCGACCGGCCGGGGATGGCTACACCTTC. The gene calls are TRBV15 and TRBJ1-2; D call uncertain. The V end lost 0 bases, the J end lost 6 bases, and 14 bases lay between the germline ends. In germline, CDR1 is LNHNV, CDR2 YYDKDF (reference sequence). The CDR3 is 15 residues long.

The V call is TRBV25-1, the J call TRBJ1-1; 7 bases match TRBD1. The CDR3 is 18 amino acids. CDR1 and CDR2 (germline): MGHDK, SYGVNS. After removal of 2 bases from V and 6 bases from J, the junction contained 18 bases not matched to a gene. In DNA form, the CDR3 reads TGTGCCAGCAGTGAAAGAAACGGGATGACAGGGACGGTATCTGAAGCTTTCTTT. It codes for CASSERNGMTGTVSEAFF.

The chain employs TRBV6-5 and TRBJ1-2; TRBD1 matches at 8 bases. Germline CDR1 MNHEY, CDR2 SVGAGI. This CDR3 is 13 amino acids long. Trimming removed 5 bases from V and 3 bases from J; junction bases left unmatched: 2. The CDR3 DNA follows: TGTGCCAGCAGTGGGGGACAGGACTATGGCTACACCTTC. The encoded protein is CASSGGQDYGYTF.

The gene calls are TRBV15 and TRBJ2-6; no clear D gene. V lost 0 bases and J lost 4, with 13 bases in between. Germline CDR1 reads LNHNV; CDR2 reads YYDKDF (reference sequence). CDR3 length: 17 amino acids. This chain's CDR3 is CATSRDPKSQGANVLTF. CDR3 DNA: TGTGCCACCAGCAGAGATCCCAAATCACAAGGGGCCAACGTCCTGACTTTC. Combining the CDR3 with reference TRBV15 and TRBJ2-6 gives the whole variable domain DAMVIQNPRYQVTQFGKPVTLSCSQTLNHNVMYWYQQKSSQAPKLLFHYYDKDFNNEADTPDNFQSRRPNTSFCFLDIRSPGLGDTAMYLCATSRDPKSQGANVLTFGAGSRLTVL.

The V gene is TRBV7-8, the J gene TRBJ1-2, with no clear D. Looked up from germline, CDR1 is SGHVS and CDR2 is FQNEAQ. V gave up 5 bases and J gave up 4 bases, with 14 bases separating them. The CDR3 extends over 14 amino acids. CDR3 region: CASSARPQIYGYTF. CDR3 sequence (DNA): TGTGCCAGCAGCGCGAGACCACAGATCTATGGCTACACCTTC.

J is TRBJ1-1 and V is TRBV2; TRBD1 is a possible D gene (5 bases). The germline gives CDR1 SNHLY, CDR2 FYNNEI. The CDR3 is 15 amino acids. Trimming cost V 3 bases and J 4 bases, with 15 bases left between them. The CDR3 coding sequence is TGTGCCAGCAGTGAGTTTGGCAGGGAATTCACTGAAGCTTTCTTT. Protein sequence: CASSEFGREFTEAFF.

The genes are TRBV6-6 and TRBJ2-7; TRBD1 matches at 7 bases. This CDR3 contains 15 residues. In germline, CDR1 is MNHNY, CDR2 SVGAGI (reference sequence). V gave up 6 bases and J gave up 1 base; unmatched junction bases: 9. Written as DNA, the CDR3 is TGTGCCAGCAGCTCCGGACAGGTCCCATCCTACGAGCAGTACTTC. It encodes CASSSGQVPSYEQYF.

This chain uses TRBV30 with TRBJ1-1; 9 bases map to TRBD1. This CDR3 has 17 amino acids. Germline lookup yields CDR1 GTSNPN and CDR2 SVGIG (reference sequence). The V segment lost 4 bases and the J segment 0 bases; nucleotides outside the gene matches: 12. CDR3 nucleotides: TGTGCCTGGACCCACACAGGGGGCAGGTCAATGAACACTGAAGCTTTCTTT. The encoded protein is CAWTHTGGRSMNTEAFF. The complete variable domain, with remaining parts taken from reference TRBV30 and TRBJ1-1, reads SQTIHQWPATLVQPVGSPLSLECTVEGTSNPNLYWYRQAAGRGLQLLFYSVGIGQISSEVPQNLSASRPQDRQFILSSKKLLLSDSGFYLCAWTHTGGRSMNTEAFFGQGTRLTVV.

CDR3 bases: TGTGCCAGCAGTTACTCTATCGGACAGGGGAACACCATATATTTT. Encoded protein: CASSYSIGQGNTIYF. This chain links TRBV6-6 with TRBJ1-3, with TRBD1 matching over 9 bases. The ends lost 0 bases at V and 7 bases at J; junction bases unmatched: 4. This CDR3 contains 15 residues. In germline, CDR1 is MNHNY, CDR2 SVGAGI (reference sequence).

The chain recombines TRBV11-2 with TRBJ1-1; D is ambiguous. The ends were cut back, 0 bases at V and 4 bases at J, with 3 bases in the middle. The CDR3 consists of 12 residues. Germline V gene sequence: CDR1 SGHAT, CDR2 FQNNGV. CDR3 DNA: TGTGCCAGCAGCTTAGACAGCACTGAAGCTTTCTTT. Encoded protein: CASSLDSTEAFF.